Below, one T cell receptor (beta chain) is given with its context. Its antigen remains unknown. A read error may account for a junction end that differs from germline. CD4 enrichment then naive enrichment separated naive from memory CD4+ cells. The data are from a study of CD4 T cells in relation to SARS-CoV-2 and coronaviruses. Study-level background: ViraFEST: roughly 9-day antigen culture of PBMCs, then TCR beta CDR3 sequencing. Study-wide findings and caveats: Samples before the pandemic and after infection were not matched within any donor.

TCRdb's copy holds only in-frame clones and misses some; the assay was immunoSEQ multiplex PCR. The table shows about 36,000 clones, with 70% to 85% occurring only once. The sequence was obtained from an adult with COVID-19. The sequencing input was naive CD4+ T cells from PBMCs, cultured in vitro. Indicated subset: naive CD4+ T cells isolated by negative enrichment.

The CDR3 DNA reads as TGTGCTAGCAGCTCGGACAGCCAAGAGACCCAGTACTTC. Protein product: CASSSDSQETQYF. V and J are TRBV7-7 and TRBJ2-5, with D tentatively TRBD1 (6 bases). CDR3 size: 13 residues. Germline CDR1 is SSHAT and CDR2 is FNYEAQ (reference sequence).